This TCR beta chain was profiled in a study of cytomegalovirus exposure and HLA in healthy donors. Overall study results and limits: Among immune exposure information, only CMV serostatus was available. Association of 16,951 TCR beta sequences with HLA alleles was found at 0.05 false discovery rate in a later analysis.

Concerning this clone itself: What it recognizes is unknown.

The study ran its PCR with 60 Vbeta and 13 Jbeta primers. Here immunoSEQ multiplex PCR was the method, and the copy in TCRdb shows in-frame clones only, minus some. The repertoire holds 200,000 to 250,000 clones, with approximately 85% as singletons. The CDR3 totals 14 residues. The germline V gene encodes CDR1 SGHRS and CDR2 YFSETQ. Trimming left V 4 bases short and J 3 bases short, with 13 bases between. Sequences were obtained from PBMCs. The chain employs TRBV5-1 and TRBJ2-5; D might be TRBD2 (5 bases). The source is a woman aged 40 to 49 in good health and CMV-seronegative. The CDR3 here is CASSRGVREETQYF. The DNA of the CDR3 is TGCGCCAGCAGCCGGGGTGTGAGGGAAGAGACCCAGTACTTC.